This T cell receptor beta chain stems from a study of blood T cell repertoires in COVID-19. Only in-frame clones appear in the TCRdb table, and some are missing; sequencing was by immunoSEQ multiplex PCR. Seen here are tens of thousands of clones, around 90% observed once, and the top ten hold 3%. Germline V gene sequence: CDR1 SGHTA, CDR2 FQGNSA. J gave up 5 bases and V 1 base, and 4 bases lay outside the gene matches. This CDR3 is built from 15 residues. The sample taken for sequencing was peripheral blood. This sequence joins TRBV7-2 and TRBJ1-4; 7 positions agree with TRBD1. This clonotype originated in a woman between 50 and 59 years old with active or convalescent COVID-19. Here the CDR3 reads CASSLEKTGNEKLFF. The CDR3, as DNA: TGTGCCAGCAGCTTAGAGAAGACAGGGAATGAAAAACTGTTTTTT.